Described below is a single TCR beta chain sequence and its context. What it recognizes is unknown. Amplification used 60 Vbeta primers and 13 Jbeta primers. The repertoire was sequenced with immunoSEQ multiplex PCR; TCRdb's copy has only in-frame clones and lacks some. The specimen's table records tens of thousands of clones. CDR1 is MNHEY and CDR2 is SMNVEV in the germline V gene (reference sequence). Trimming cost V 3 bases and J 0 bases; bases outside gene matches: 3. The CDR3 is 15 residues long. Healthy bone marrow donors made up the donors. This record comes from a study of cytomegalovirus exposure and HLA in healthy donors. Study-level points and caveats: Immune exposure information available was restricted to CMV serostatus. Later analysis revealed greater clonal expansion in HLA-associated TCR beta chains than in equally common others. Earlier findings revealed that most TCR beta V segments proved productive either about 87% or about 30% of the time.

The chain has TRBV27 and TRBJ2-7; 9 bases match TRBD2. The sequence was collected from a woman in her sixties in good health and CMV-seronegative. Sequenced input: PBMCs. The CDR3 nucleotides read TGTGCCAGCAGTTTCCTAGCGGGAAGCTCCTACGAGCAGTACTTC. Protein: CASSFLAGSSYEQYF.